This T cell receptor (beta chain) was recovered during a study of blood T cell repertoires in COVID-19. As for the study in general: The study drew acute and convalescent COVID-19 samples from the United States, Italy and Spain. In each case, the material was cDNA or gDNA derived from T cells, B-cell-depleted T cells, or PBMCs.

Source study methods: Reference gene primers were amplified, and this amplification served to estimate nucleated cell counts. The method was immunoSEQ multiplex PCR; TCRdb's version includes in-frame clones alone and lacks a portion of them. The V and J calls and clone size were taken over from that table, and D and trimming were inferred from the DNA. The sample consists of a few hundred thousand clones, about 85% of them appearing once. CDR1 and CDR2 from the germline V gene are SNHLY and FYNNEI. With 8 bases clipped from V and 1 base from J, the junction kept 6 bases outside the gene matches. This CDR3 is 14 amino acids long.

Sequencing input: peripheral blood. V gene TRBV2 combines with J gene TRBJ2-3, with TRBD2 matching 7 bases. This receptor was taken from a woman aged 18-29 years with acute or convalescent COVID-19. This chain's CDR3 is CASSRLAGTDTQYF. The CDR3 DNA sequence: TGTGCCAGCTCCCGACTAGCAGGCACAGATACGCAGTATTTT.